The source of this T cell receptor (beta chain) is a study of neoadjuvant anti-PD-1 for oral cavity cancer. For the study at large: Patients mostly received three to four biweekly nivolumab doses at 3 mg/kg before surgery. Patients without progression got a fourth dose around day 43. Study results and limitations: Higher pretreatment blood Treg/Th17 ratios correlated with higher pretreatment blood and lower post-treatment tumor TCRbeta clonality.

This clone was observed a few times. Its target is not known. V lost 4 bases to trimming and J lost 5 bases, with 14 bases between them. Germline CDR1 and CDR2: MRHNA and SNTAGT. The CDR3 is made up of 14 amino acids. Patients were newly diagnosed with stage II-IVA oral cavity squamous cell carcinoma without prior systemic or radiation treatment. Profiled with immunoSEQ multiplex PCR; TCRdb holds only in-frame clones, not every one. The sample shows tens of thousands of clones, more than 60% of them seen only once. This sample comprised PBMCs, obtained before nivolumab (anti-PD-1) treatment. The chain joins TRBV6-4 to TRBJ1-1, with D tentatively TRBD1 (6 bases). This sequence was found in a person aged 40 to 85 with oral cavity squamous cell carcinoma. Here the CDR3 reads CASSVAGGRTEAFF. The CDR3 coding sequence is TGTGCCAGCAGTGTCGCGGGGGGGCGAACTGAAGCTTTCTTT.